This TCR beta chain was identified in a study of blood T cells in healthy people across ages. Study information: Capture via template switching afforded approximately one barcoded beta molecule per two T cells.

With V trimmed by 4 bases and J by 6 bases, 8 bases remained unmatched. The CDR3 totals 14 residues. With a J-beta primer mix and a sample-barcoded 5' primer, a second PCR ran roughly 7 to 11 cycles. TCRdb analysed the 5' RACE reads with MiXCR anew, one entry per CDR3 protein. The sample has roughly 2 million distinct CDR3 sequences; 49% are singletons. This clonotype was observed at least ten times. This rearrangement joins TRBV12-3 or TRBV12-4 to TRBJ2-7, with 8 bases lining up with TRBD1. Input material: blood. The receptor was derived from a middle-aged woman in good health. The chain's CDR3 is CASSSSGGPLEQYF. As DNA, the CDR3 is TGTGCCAGCAGTTCCTCAGGGGGCCCCCTCGAGCAGTACTTC.